This T cell receptor (beta chain) was sequenced during a study of T cell clonotyping in hematopoietic cell transplantation. As concerns this clone: A read error may account for a junction end that differs from germline.

This table comes from immunoSEQ multiplex PCR, and its TCRdb copy is limited to in-frame clones, with some not included. This sample has under 7,500 clones, with about 89% found just once. Germline-derived CDR1 and CDR2 are MNHNS and SASEGT. This CDR3 has 16 amino acids. The material sequenced was peripheral blood mononuclear cells, taken 100 days after allogeneic stem cell transplant. The genes are TRBV6-1 and TRBJ2-6; 9 nucleotides match TRBD1. The TCR was taken from a male patient aged 40-55 years who had an allogeneic stem cell transplant from an unrelated donor, so the T cells may come from the graft donor. Some clones in this sample may be carry-over from other donors' samples. The CDR3 nucleotides read TGTGCCAGCAATGAACAGGGGGCGGATGGGGCCAACGTCCTGACTTTC. It specifies CASNEQGADGANVLTF.